The clone carrying this T cell receptor (beta chain) appeared a few times. As yet, its antigen is unknown. This entry is derived from a study of CD8 T cells in ankylosing spondylitis. V lost 6 bases to trimming and J lost 2 bases, with 15 bases between them. This CDR3 has 15 residues. Libraries of TCR beta came from quantitative 5'-RACE with molecular barcodes. From the 5' RACE reads, TCRdb called clonotypes with MiXCR, one entry per CDR3 protein. The sample shows a few hundred thousand distinct CDR3 sequences, more than 15% of them seen only once. General observations from the study: Typical of ankylosing spondylitis blood, it appeared, was a TCR beta motif of roughly eight highly homologous variants. Disease-associated clones were reportedly significantly overrepresented in matched ankylosing spondylitis synovial fluid. Both synovial fluid and blood in reactive arthritis had previously been reported to carry some motif variants. CD8+ by phenotype, disease-linked clones were relatively rare in peripheral blood.

The TCR comes from a male donor with ankylosing spondylitis. This sequence joins TRBV12-3 or TRBV12-4 and TRBJ2-3; a possible D gene is TRBD1 (6 bases). Sample: blood, either unsorted or a sorted T cell fraction (not recorded which). The CDR3 DNA reads TGTGCCAGCAGGGCACAGGGTCTCCACACAGATACGCAGTATTTT. Translated, it gives CASRAQGLHTDTQYF.